This is a list of T cell receptor beta chains from one sample in a study of regulatory T cells in long-lasting Graves disease. One entry per CDR3 protein, called by TCRdb with MiXCR from the multiplex PCR reads. The repertoire holds roughly 700,000 distinct CDR3 sequences, about 32% seen once, with about 42% in the top ten. The sequenced sample was peripheral blood mononuclear cells (PBMCs), obtained when the disease was refractory, from a patient treated with antithyroid drugs. These receptors originate from a female donor with Graves disease. Both conserved end residues are part of each CDR3. The D gene is left open where the match is weak.

v_call	j_call	d_call	cdr3_aa
TRBV12-5	TRBJ2-2	NA	CAMRPGQADTGELFF
TRBV7-9	TRBJ1-3	TRBD1	CASSLDRGLSGNTIYF
TRBV5-1	TRBJ1-1	NA	CASSLASVEGEAFF
TRBV7-3	TRBJ1-1	NA	CASSQVSDGYSEAFF
TRBV11-2	TRBJ2-2	NA	CASSVPGLERTYTGELFF
TRBV11-2	TRBJ2-7	NA	CASSFFAGAYEQYF
TRBV9	TRBJ1-1	TRBD1	CASSATGADTEAFF
TRBV11-2	TRBJ2-7	TRBD2	CASSLVGLAREQYF
TRBV10-3	TRBJ1-1	NA	CAISATSTAMNTEAFF
TRBV2	TRBJ2-7	NA	CASSVVAGREQYF
TRBV12-5	TRBJ1-4	TRBD1	CASGLVPAGGVEKLFF
TRBV18	TRBJ1-2	TRBD1	CASSPTAGGVDYGYTF
TRBV6-5	TRBJ1-1	NA	CASSYLANTEAFF
TRBV19	TRBJ2-7	NA	CASSGAGTGGYEQYF
TRBV9	TRBJ1-1	NA	CASSVRDTLNTEAFF
TRBV20-1	TRBJ1-1	NA	CSATGTLGTEAFF
TRBV3-1	TRBJ1-1	NA	CASSSQLDSSNTEAFF
TRBV12-3/TRBV12-4	TRBJ1-6	NA	CAGRSNSPLHF
TRBV18	TRBJ2-5	TRBD2	CASSPQGDSGRAWETQYF
TRBV11-2	TRBJ2-7	NA	CASTLGTFSYEQYF
TRBV6-5	TRBJ1-3	TRBD1	CASSYSDRGDTIYF
TRBV20-1	TRBJ2-7	NA	CSAQLFHYEQYF
TRBV7-2	TRBJ2-2	NA	CASSLETGSNTGELFF
TRBV12-3/TRBV12-4	TRBJ1-1	NA	CASSLHQTAEAFF